What follows is one TCR beta chain and its context. The specificity of this receptor is unknown. No qualities accompany the bases; no much larger clone lies one base away. CDR3 length: 12 amino acids, cysteine to phenylalanine. Only CDR3 DNA is held: 36 bases, read in frame from base 1. CDR1 and CDR2 are drawn from the germline V gene: SGHRS, YFSETQ. V lost 7 bases and J lost 3 bases; the stretch between them is 10 bases long. These data originate in a study of a mutant IDH1 vaccine in newly diagnosed glioma (dated by TCRdb to the early 2020s). The study in broad terms: In the chemotherapy-containing groups, vaccination started alongside temozolomide cycles, whereas in patients who had radiotherapy alone it started 4-6 weeks after radiotherapy. The approximately 29 treated patients were approximately 60% male and about 38% female, with a mean age of roughly 40 years. Before enrollment, patients had received standard therapy of radiotherapy alone, temozolomide alone, or radiochemotherapy with temozolomide; most received the combination. The week-35 safety follow-up was designated visit V12, and the week-47 end of study was designated visit V13. Peripheral blood samples were drawn at six visits, namely V03 (baseline), V05, V07, V10, V12 and V13. For exploratory analyses, under 30 treated patients had longitudinal TCRB deep sequencing done wherever samples were available. Study-wide findings and limitations: Selection of PBMC samples for TCRB deep sequencing was based on availability. Pseudoprogression appeared unrelated to alterations in the top peripheral T cell clonotypes detected by TCRB sequencing. The authors stated that sample limitations prevented analyses of patient blood samples from being reproduced. Across multiple MHC alleles, vaccine-induced immune responses were seen in approximately 93% of patients.

The sample's time point label is to be understood as: week 47, end of study. A 20-mer mutant IDH1 peptide at 300 micrograms in Montanide made up each vaccine dose, which was injected subcutaneously together with topical imiquimod. Across visits V03 through V10, patients got a total of eight vaccinations, given in weeks 1, 3, 5, 7, 11, 15, 19 and 23. All donors had newly diagnosed IDH1-mutant astrocytomas of WHO grade 3 or 4 that showed loss of nuclear ATRX. The samples were drawn from NOA16, a multicentre, single-arm, open-label phase I trial in Germany that tested a mutant IDH1 peptide vaccine in humans for the first time. Genomic DNA for TCRB sequencing was extracted from EDTA blood using the DNeasy Blood and Tissue Kit. Libraries were built with the immunoSEQ multiplex PCR assay. Rearranged TCR beta chain sequences were amplified with the hsTCRB Kit following the manufacturer's protocol. An Illumina MiSeq was used to sequence the TCRB libraries. Per the authors' processing: Demultiplexing, trimming and gene mapping were performed with the kit vendor's proprietary platform. TCRdb's version of the immuneACCESS table is confined to in-frame rearrangements and falls short of the full clone set. An unresolved V gene accounts for under half of the shortfall where checked; the remainder is of unknown origin. V, J and clone size are taken as reported in that table, and D and trimming were inferred from the DNA itself. This sample comprises about 34,000 clones, approximately 87% of them detected only once. The ten largest make up 12% of the sample.

The chain is encoded by TRBV5-1 joined to TRBJ1-2; the D segment cannot be called with confidence. This material consisted of PBMCs, taken from a glioma patient whose treatment included an IDH1 peptide vaccine. This clonotype originated in a woman aged 25-40 years with glioma. The DNA sequence is as follows: TGCGCCAGCTCGAATACAGACTATGGCTACACCTTC. This encodes CASSNTDYGYTF. Supplemented by the reference TRBV5-1 and TRBJ1-2 proteins around the CDR3, the complete variable domain is KAGVTQTPRYLIKTRGQQVTLSCSPISGHRSVSWYQQTPGQGLQFLFEYFSETQRNKGNFPGRFSGRQFSNSRSEMNVSTLELGDSALYLCASSNTDYGYTFGSGTRLTVV.